Listed here are 18 T cell receptor beta chains from one sample, sequenced in a study of T-cell memory formation after mild COVID-19. TCRdb independently ran MiXCR on the 5' RACE reads; one entry per CDR3 protein. Here the sample spans some 350,000 distinct CDR3 sequences, 10% to 15% being singletons. Sequencing input: PBMCs or a T cell subset sorted from them (not recorded which). The source of these receptors is a young man who had mild COVID-19 (a few samples of this study predate the infection). Cell type and time point are not known.

At least ten counts were recorded for this clonotype. The genes are TRBV6-1 and TRBJ2-5, with D possibly matching TRBD2 (5 bases). Germline V gene sequence: CDR1 MNHNS, CDR2 SASEGT. Trimming took 8 bases from V and 2 from J, leaving 15 bases between them. The CDR3 covers 14 residues. Here the CDR3 reads CASSGNGHQETQYF. The CDR3 nucleotides read TGTGCCAGCTCGGGGAATGGGCATCAAGAGACCCAGTACTTC.

The V and J genes are TRBV11-2 and TRBJ2-1; D gene ambiguous. From germline, CDR1 is SGHAT and CDR2 FQNNGV. CDR3 size: 15 residues. Trimming removed 0 bases at V and 4 bases at J, with 10 bases between. The CDR3 is CASSLEVKPYNEQFF. The CDR3 bases are TGTGCCAGCAGCTTAGAAGTGAAACCTTACAATGAGCAGTTCTTC.

CDR3 region: CSASGTGAGHPQHF. The CDR3 DNA reads as TGCAGTGCTAGTGGGACAGGGGCAGGACACCCCCAGCATTTT. The chain carries TRBV20-1 and TRBJ1-5; TRBD1 matches at 10 bases. CDR1 and CDR2 from the germline V gene are DFQATT and SNEGSKA (reference sequence). CDR3 length: 14 residues. The junction had 9 bases not matched to a gene; V was cut back by 3 bases and J by 10 bases.

This clonotype was seen a handful of times. The V call is TRBV4-3, the J call TRBJ1-1; D is unclear. V lost 0 bases, J lost 1 base, and 18 bases lay in between. This CDR3 is built from 18 residues. Germline V CDR1 and CDR2: LGHNA, YSLEER. The CDR3 loop is CASSQEPLRRERNTEAFF. CDR3 bases: TGCGCCAGCAGCCAAGAGCCGCTGAGGAGGGAGCGGAACACTGAAGCTTTCTTT.

About this clonotype itself: The junction and the germline gene differ at one end; a read error may be behind it. The rearrangement uses TRBV7-3 and TRBJ2-2; 8 bases fit TRBD1. This CDR3 spans 15 amino acids. Germline V gene data show CDR1 as SGHTA and CDR2 as FQGTGA. CDR3 coding DNA: TGTGCCAGCCGCTTAGGGACAGGGAACACCGGGGAGCTGTTTTTT. It translates to CASRLGTGNTGELFF.

This clonotype was counted a few times. The chain is built from TRBV4-1 and TRBJ1-1; 7 nucleotides align to TRBD1. The CDR3 totals 15 residues. CDR1 is MGHRA and CDR2 is YSYEKL in the germline V gene. Germline trimming cut 4 bases from V and 7 bases from J; bases unmatched to any gene: 12. CDR3 in amino acids: CASSLGATGRYEAFF. The CDR3 DNA reads TGCGCCAGCAGCCTTGGGGCGACAGGGCGTTATGAAGCTTTCTTT.

The J gene is TRBJ2-7, the V gene TRBV7-3, with a possible D match to TRBD1 (5 bases). The length of the CDR3 is 15 residues. Germline V gives CDR1 SGHTA, CDR2 FQGTGA. With 3 bases removed from V and 4 bases from J, the gap between germline ends came to 16 bases. CDR3 sequence (DNA): TGTGCCAGCAGCTTCCAGTCTGGGGCGGCATACGAGCAGTACTTC. Amino acids: CASSFQSGAAYEQYF.

This clonotype was found many times. The rearrangement uses TRBV18 and TRBJ2-7, with a weak D call TRBD2 (5 bases). Trimming cost V 3 bases and J 7 bases, with 7 bases left between them. Germline CDR1 reads KGHSH; CDR2 reads LQKENI. The CDR3 length is 11 residues. CDR3 sequence (DNA): TGTGCCAGCTCACCCCCGGGGGAGCAGTACTTC. Amino acids: CASSPPGEQYF.

This clonotype showed up many times. CDR3 in amino acids: CASSLKGARSGANVLTF. The CDR3 nucleotides read TGCGCCAGCAGCTTAAAGGGGGCTCGTTCCGGGGCCAACGTCCTGACTTTC. The V call is TRBV5-1, the J call TRBJ2-6; 7 bases agree with TRBD1. The germline CDR1 and CDR2 sequences are SGHRS and YFSETQ. CDR3 length equals 17 residues. The junction had 9 bases not matched to a gene; V was cut back by 2 bases and J by 4 bases.

The V call is TRBV9, the J call TRBJ2-1, with 9 bases that match TRBD2. The CDR3 sequence is 15 residues long. Per germline, CDR1 SGDLS and CDR2 YYNGEE. The junction had 11 bases not matched to a gene; V was cut back by 4 bases and J by 9 bases. CDR3 region: CASSPYSRGGGEQFF. The CDR3, as DNA: TGTGCCAGCAGCCCTTACTCGCGGGGGGGCGGTGAGCAGTTCTTC.

This clonotype was detected a few times. The rearrangement uses TRBV7-2 and TRBJ2-3; D remains ambiguous. The CDR3 totals 16 residues. The ends were cut back, 3 bases at V and 1 base at J, with 14 bases in the middle. The germline V gene has CDR1 SGHTA and CDR2 FQGNSA. CDR3 in amino acids: CASSFTPGPGTDTQYF. CDR3 nucleotide sequence: TGTGCCAGCAGCTTTACCCCGGGCCCGGGCACAGATACGCAGTATTTT.

This clonotype was picked up a small number of times. The chain recombines TRBV11-3 with TRBJ2-3; TRBD1 or TRBD2 may be the D gene (7 bases each). V dropped 4 bases and J dropped 3 bases, with 17 bases sitting between them. Germline values: CDR1 SGHNT, CDR2 YENEEA. The length of the CDR3 is 16 residues. The CDR3 spells CASSSRGSGATDTQYF. The CDR3 DNA follows: TGTGCCAGCAGCTCCAGGGGGAGCGGGGCTACAGATACGCAGTATTTT.

This clonotype was detected ten times or more. The chain links TRBV3-1 to TRBJ2-3, with a possible D match to TRBD2 (6 bases). In germline, CDR1 is LGHDT, CDR2 YNNKEL (reference sequence). CDR3 size: 18 residues. V was cut by 0 bases and J by 0 bases, with 16 bases left in between. The CDR3 sequence: CASSQDTEGWGSTDTQYF. CDR3 nucleotide sequence: TGTGCCAGCAGCCAAGACACGGAGGGTTGGGGTAGCACAGATACGCAGTATTTT.

V and J are TRBV4-3 and TRBJ2-3; D not resolved. The V gene's germline CDR1 is LGHNA and CDR2 YSLEER. CDR3 length: 16 residues. V shed 0 bases and J shed 2 bases, with 12 bases lying between them. The CDR3 spells CASSQDNLAYTDTQYF. The CDR3 DNA is TGCGCCAGCAGCCAAGATAATTTGGCCTACACAGATACGCAGTATTTT.

The chain has TRBV6-2 or TRBV6-3 and TRBJ2-2, with unresolved D. Germline V gene lookup returns CDR1 MNHEY and CDR2 SVGEGT. This CDR3 is 11 amino acids long. The germline V and J ends were trimmed by 4 bases and 5 bases, with 2 bases remaining between them. CDR3 loop: CASSWTGELFF. CDR3 nucleotide sequence: TGTGCCAGCAGTTGGACCGGGGAGCTGTTTTTT.

This clonotype was counted a few times. The rearrangement joins TRBV6-4 to TRBJ2-3, with TRBD2 matching 10 bases. Trimming took 2 bases from V and 3 from J; bases not matched to a gene: 5. The CDR3 sequence is 16 residues long. Germline-derived CDR1 and CDR2 are MRHNA and SNTAGT. The CDR3 spells CASSDEAGGPTDTQYF. Here the CDR3 DNA reads TGTGCCAGCAGTGACGAAGCGGGGGGGCCGACAGATACGCAGTATTTT.

This clonotype was observed many times. The chain links TRBV7-2 to TRBJ1-5, with a tentative D call TRBD1 (5 bases). CDR3 length: 20 residues. The germline CDR1 and CDR2 sequences are SGHTA and FQGNSA. V lost 5 bases, J lost 0 bases, and 26 bases lay in between. CDR3 loop: CASSPKQGDEVFYSNQPQHF. The CDR3 coding sequence is TGTGCCAGCAGCCCCAAGCAGGGAGATGAGGTTTTCTATAGCAATCAGCCCCAGCATTTT.

The V and J genes are TRBV19 and TRBJ1-2, with D possibly being TRBD1 (5 bases). Germline V gives CDR1 LNHDA, CDR2 SQIVND (reference sequence). V was trimmed by 6 bases and J by 3 bases, leaving 17 bases between them. The CDR3 has 15 residues. The CDR3 DNA follows: TGTGCCAGTAGCCCCGGAGGAGGGGATTACTATGGCTACACCTTC. Protein: CASSPGGGDYYGYTF. The full variable domain, in which reference TRBV19 and TRBJ1-2 provide the parts outside the CDR3, is DGGITQSPKYLFRKEGQNVTLSCEQNLNHDAMYWYRQDPGQGLRLIYYSQIVNDFQKGDIAEGYSVSREKKESFPLTVTSAQKNPTAFYLCASSPGGGDYYGYTFGSGTRLTVV.